Here is one T cell receptor (beta chain) with its context. The source of the sample is a study of blood T cell repertoires in COVID-19. Across the whole study: COVID-19 samples collected from the United States, Italy and Spain covered acute and convalescent phases. Sample material is recorded as cDNA or gDNA derived from T cells, B-cell-depleted T cells, or PBMCs.

As handled by the study authors: Reference gene primers were amplified, and this amplification served to estimate nucleated cell counts. Some clones are missing from TCRdb's copy, which holds only in-frame ones; the method was immunoSEQ multiplex PCR. The V and J calls and the clone size are those of that table, but D and trimming were determined from the DNA. This table has approximately 200,000 clones, 83% appearing once. The CDR3 totals 15 residues. From germline, CDR1 is LNHDA and CDR2 SQIVND (reference sequence). V lost 5 bases and J lost 5, with 16 bases in between. This clonotype was obtained from a woman in her 50s with acute or convalescent COVID-19. Sample: peripheral blood. The gene calls are TRBV19 and TRBJ2-1; tentative D call: TRBD1 (6 bases). CDR3 DNA: TGTGCCAGTAGTCCAAGCAGGGGTCCCCACAATGAGCAGTTCTTC. Translated: CASSPSRGPHNEQFF.